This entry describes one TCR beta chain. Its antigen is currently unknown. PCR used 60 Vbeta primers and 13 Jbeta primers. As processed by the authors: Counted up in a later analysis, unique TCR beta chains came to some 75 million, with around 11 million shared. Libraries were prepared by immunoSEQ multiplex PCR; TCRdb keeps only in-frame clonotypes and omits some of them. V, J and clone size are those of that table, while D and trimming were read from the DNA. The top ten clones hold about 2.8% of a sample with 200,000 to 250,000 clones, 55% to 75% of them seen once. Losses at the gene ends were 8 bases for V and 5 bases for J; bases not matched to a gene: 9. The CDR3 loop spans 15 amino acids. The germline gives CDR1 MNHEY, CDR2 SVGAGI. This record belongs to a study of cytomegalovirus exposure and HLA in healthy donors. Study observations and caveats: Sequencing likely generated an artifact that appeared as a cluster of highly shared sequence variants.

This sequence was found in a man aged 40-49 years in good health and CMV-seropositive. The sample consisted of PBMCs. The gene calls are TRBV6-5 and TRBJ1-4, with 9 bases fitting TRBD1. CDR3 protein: CASSPMDRGNEKLFF. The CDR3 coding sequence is TGTGCCAGCTCCCCCATGGACAGGGGCAATGAAAAACTGTTTTTT.